Shown below are 2 T cell receptor beta chains from a single sample sequenced in a study of blood T cell repertoires in COVID-19. The table came from immunoSEQ multiplex PCR; TCRdb's copy has only in-frame clones and leaves some out. The table has some 110,000 clones, approximately 80% seen once. Sequencing was carried out using peripheral blood. These receptors were obtained from a woman aged 70-85 years with acute or convalescent COVID-19.

The chain joins TRBV19 to TRBJ1-3; no clear D gene. The length of the CDR3 is 13 residues. Deletions cut 10 bases from V and 1 base from J, with 11 bases between. Germline CDR1 LNHDA, CDR2 SQIVND (reference sequence). In DNA, the CDR3 is TGTGCCACCAAGACTGATTCTGGAAACACCATATATTTT. It translates to CATKTDSGNTIYF.

This sequence joins TRBV24-1 and TRBJ2-3, with TRBD2 matching over 8 bases. Trimming took 3 bases from V and 5 from J; bases not matched to a gene: 9. The length of the CDR3 is 16 residues. CDR1 KGHDR and CDR2 SFDVKD come from the germline V gene. The CDR3, as DNA: TGTGCCACCAGTGATCCCCAAGGACTAGCAAGAGATACGCAGTATTTT. Translating gives CATSDPQGLARDTQYF.